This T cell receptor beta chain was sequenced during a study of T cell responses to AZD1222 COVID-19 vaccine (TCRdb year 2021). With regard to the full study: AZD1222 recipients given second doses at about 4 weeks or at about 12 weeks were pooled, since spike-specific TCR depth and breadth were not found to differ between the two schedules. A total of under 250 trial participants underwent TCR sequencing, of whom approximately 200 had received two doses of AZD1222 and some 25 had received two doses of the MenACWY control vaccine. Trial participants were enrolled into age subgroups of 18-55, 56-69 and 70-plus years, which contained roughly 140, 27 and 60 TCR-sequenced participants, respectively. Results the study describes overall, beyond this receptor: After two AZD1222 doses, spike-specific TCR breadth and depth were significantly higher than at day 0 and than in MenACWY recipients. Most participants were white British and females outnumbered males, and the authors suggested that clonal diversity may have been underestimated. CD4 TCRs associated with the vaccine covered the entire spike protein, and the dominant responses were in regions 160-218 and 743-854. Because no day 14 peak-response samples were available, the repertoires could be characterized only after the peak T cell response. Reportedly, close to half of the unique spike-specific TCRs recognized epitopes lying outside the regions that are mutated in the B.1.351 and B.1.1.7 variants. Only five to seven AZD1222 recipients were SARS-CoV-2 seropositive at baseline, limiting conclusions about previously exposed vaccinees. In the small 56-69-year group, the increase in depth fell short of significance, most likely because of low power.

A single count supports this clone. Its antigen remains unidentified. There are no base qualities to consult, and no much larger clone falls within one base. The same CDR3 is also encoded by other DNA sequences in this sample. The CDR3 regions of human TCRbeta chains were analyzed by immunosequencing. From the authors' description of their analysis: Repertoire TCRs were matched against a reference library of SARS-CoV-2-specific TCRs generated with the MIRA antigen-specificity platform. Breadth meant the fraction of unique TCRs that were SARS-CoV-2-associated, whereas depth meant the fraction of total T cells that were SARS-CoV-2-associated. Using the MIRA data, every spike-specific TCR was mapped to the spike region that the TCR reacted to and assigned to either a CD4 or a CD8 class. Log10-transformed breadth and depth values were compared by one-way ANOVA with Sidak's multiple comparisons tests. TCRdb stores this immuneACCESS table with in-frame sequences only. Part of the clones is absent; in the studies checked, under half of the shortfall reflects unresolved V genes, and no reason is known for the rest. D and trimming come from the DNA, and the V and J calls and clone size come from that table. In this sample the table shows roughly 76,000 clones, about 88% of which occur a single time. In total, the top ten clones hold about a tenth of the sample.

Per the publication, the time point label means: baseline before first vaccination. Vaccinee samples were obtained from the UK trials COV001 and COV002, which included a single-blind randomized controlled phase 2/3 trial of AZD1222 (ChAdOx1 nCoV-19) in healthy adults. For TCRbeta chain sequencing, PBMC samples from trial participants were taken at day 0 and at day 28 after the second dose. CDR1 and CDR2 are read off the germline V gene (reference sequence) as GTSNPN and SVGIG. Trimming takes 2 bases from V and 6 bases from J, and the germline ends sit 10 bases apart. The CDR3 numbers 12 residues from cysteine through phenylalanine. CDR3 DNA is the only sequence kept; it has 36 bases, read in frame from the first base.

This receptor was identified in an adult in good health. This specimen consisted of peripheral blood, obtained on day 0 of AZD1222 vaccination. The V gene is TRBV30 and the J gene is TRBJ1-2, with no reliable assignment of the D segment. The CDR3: CAWSIRADGYTF. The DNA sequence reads TGTGCCTGGAGTATTCGGGCAGATGGCTACACCTTC.